Listed below are T cell receptor beta chains from one sample, sequenced in a study of blood T cell repertoires in COVID-19. TCRdb's copy holds only in-frame clones and misses some; the assay was immunoSEQ multiplex PCR. The repertoire consists of around 340,000 clones, with around 88% occurring once and the leading ten covering 7% to 7.5%. The material sequenced was peripheral blood. These TCRs come from an older woman with COVID-19, enrolled during active disease. Each CDR3 is given with its conserved first and last residue. A D gene is named only where the DNA matches it firmly. Part of the rows lack a size; the others show once, few, many or a class for expanded clones.

j_call	clone_size	d_call	v_call	cdr3_aa	cdr3_nt
TRBJ2-2	.	.	TRBV4-3	CASSQQGSSGELFF	TGCGCCAGCAGCCAGCAGGGGTCGAGCGGGGAGCTGTTTTTT
TRBJ2-1	.	TRBD1	TRBV11-2	CASSLDRGGTGAYNEQFF	TGTGCCAGCAGCTTAGATAGGGGGGGGACAGGGGCCTACAATGAGCAGTTCTTC
TRBJ1-3	.	TRBD1	TRBV5-1	CASSPDGTGVRVGNTIYF	TGCGCCAGCAGCCCGGATGGGACAGGCGTTCGCGTTGGAAACACCATATATTTT
TRBJ1-1	.	.	TRBV19	CASSDSGRNTEAFF	TGTGCCAGTAGTGATTCAGGGCGGAACACTGAAGCTTTCTTT
TRBJ1-1	.	.	TRBV6-5	CASSTGPGRVTEAFF	TGTGCCAGCAGTACGGGTCCGGGGAGGGTTACTGAAGCTTTCTTT
TRBJ2-7	.	TRBD1	TRBV18	CASSPNPGQGYEQYF	TGTGCCAGCTCACCCAATCCGGGACAGGGATACGAGCAGTACTTC
TRBJ2-3	.	.	TRBV30	CAWSVDARGTQYF	TGTGCCTGGAGTGTCGACGCAAGGGGCACGCAGTATTTT
TRBJ1-1	.	TRBD1	TRBV11-3	CASSLGGGSEAFF	TGTGCCAGCAGCTTAGGAGGGGGCAGTGAAGCTTTCTTT
TRBJ1-2	.	.	TRBV27	CASSDRLLNYGYTF	TGTGCCAGCAGTGACAGATTACTTAACTATGGCTACACCTTC
TRBJ1-2	.	.	TRBV27	CASSPVGGGYTF	TGTGCCAGCAGCCCGGTGGGGGGTGGCTACACCTTC
TRBJ1-5	once	TRBD1	TRBV5-1	CASSLGRQGQRASAQPQHF	TGCGCCAGCAGCCTGGGGCGACAGGGTCAGAGGGCCTCCGCTCAGCCCCAGCATTTT
TRBJ2-1	.	TRBD2	TRBV4-2	CASSQGASGGQGEQFF	TGTGCCAGCAGCCAAGGGGCTAGCGGGGGTCAGGGTGAGCAGTTCTTC
TRBJ2-7	.	TRBD1	TRBV6-5	CASSFNRGEYEQYF	TGTGCCAGCAGTTTTAACAGGGGGGAATACGAGCAGTACTTC
TRBJ1-3	.	.	TRBV3-1/TRBV3-2	CASSPRSGGVPGNTIYF	TGTGCCAGCAGCCCCCGATCGGGTGGTGTACCTGGAAACACCATATATTTT
TRBJ2-6	.	.	TRBV5-5	CASSTDRANVLTF	TGTGCCAGCAGCACCGACAGGGCCAACGTCCTGACTTTC
TRBJ1-2	.	TRBD1	TRBV14	CASSRDSQANYGYTF	TGTGCCAGCAGCCGGGACAGCCAAGCTAACTATGGCTACACCTTC
TRBJ1-2	.	TRBD1	TRBV4-3	CASSQVGSGGLGYGYTF	TGCGCCAGCAGCCAAGTCGGATCAGGGGGTCTGGGCTATGGCTACACCTTC
TRBJ1-1	.	.	TRBV6-5	CASSRTGNTEAFF	TGTGCCAGCAGCCGCACAGGGAACACTGAAGCTTTCTTT
TRBJ2-5	once	TRBD1	TRBV5-1	CASSLGDRRLETQYF	TGCGCCAGCAGCTTGGGGGACAGGCGGTTGGAGACCCAGTACTTC
TRBJ2-1	few	.	TRBV7-9	CASSSDRPERYTSYNEQFF	TGTGCCAGCAGCTCCGACCGTCCGGAGAGGTATACCTCCTACAATGAGCAGTTCTTC
TRBJ1-6	.	.	TRBV30	CAIGRGLTSPLHF	TGTGCGATCGGACGGGGTCTAACTTCACCCCTCCACTTT
TRBJ2-5	.	TRBD2	TRBV5-6	CASSVPAGGRGTQYF	TGTGCCAGCAGCGTACCCGCGGGGGGGCGGGGGACCCAGTACTTC
TRBJ1-1	.	.	TRBV6-5	CASKSLIALHTEAFF	TGTGCCAGCAAGAGTCTGATAGCTCTCCACACTGAAGCTTTCTTT
TRBJ1-2	.	TRBD1	TRBV30	CALDRVGYGYTF	TGTGCCTTGGACAGGGTGGGGTATGGCTACACCTTC
TRBJ2-1	.	TRBD2	TRBV5-5	CASSLKGLAGVGDEQFF	TGTGCCAGCAGCTTGAAGGGACTAGCGGGGGTAGGAGATGAGCAGTTCTTC
TRBJ1-4	once	.	TRBV11-2	CASSLTLQGEFTTNEKLFF	TGTGCCAGCAGCTTAACTCTACAGGGAGAGTTCACAACTAATGAAAAACTGTTTTTT
TRBJ2-1	.	TRBD2	TRBV5-1	CASSSPTTSGGTNHYNEQFF	TGCGCCAGCAGCTCACCCACCACTAGCGGGGGGACCAATCACTACAATGAGCAGTTCTTC